This T cell receptor (beta chain) was sequenced during a study of neurological immune-mediated disorders. This clonotype was observed at least ten times. The antigen remains undetermined. TCRdb re-analysed the 5' RACE reads in MiXCR, keeping a single row per CDR3 protein. Here the sample spans roughly 32,000 distinct CDR3 sequences, about 6% being singletons. The study used blood bank volunteers in Maryland, USA, as healthy controls. The study built sorted libraries from 850,000 to 1,000,000 CD4+ or CD8+ T cells. Study findings and constraints: The level of TCR clonal expansion was highest in patients with HTLV-1-associated myelopathy and lowest in multiple sclerosis, where it fell below the level seen in healthy controls. Across subjects, no CDR3 amino acid sequence appeared in expanded clones of more than one subject, a finding that suggested private repertoires in all groups.

The source material was CD4+ T cells from blood. The clonotype was recovered from a woman aged 45-60 years in good health.

The DNA for the CDR3 is TGTGCCAGCAGCCCGGGCGGGGGTGGAAACACCATATATTTT. It specifies CASSPGGGGNTIYF. This sequence joins TRBV13 and TRBJ1-3; D perhaps matches TRBD1 (5 bases). In germline, CDR1 is PRHDT, CDR2 FYEKMQ (reference sequence). This CDR3 is 14 amino acids long. V lost 5 bases and J 3 bases, leaving 11 bases between the germline ends.